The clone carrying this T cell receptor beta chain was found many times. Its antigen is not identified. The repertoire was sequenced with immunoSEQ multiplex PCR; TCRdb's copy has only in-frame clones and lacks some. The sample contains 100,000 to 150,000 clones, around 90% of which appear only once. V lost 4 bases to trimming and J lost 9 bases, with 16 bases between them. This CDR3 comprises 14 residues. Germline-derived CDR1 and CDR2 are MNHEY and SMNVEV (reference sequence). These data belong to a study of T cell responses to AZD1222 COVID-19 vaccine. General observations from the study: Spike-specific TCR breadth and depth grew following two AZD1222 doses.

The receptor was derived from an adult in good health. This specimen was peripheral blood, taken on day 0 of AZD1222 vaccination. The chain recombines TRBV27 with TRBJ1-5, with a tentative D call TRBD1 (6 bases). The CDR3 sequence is CASSSPGALWPQHF. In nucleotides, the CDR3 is TGTGCCAGCAGTTCCCCGGGGGCCTTATGGCCCCAGCATTTT.